These 23 T cell receptor beta chains were all obtained from the same sample, sequenced in a study of cytomegalovirus exposure and HLA in healthy donors. In the PCR, 60 Vbeta and 13 Jbeta primers were used. Assay used: immunoSEQ multiplex PCR; TCRdb lists only in-frame clones, some missing. The sample includes 75,000 to 95,000 clones, roughly four fifths seen only once; the top ten take 13%. The sequenced sample consisted of PBMCs. The receptors here all came from a human donor in good health.

The chain couples TRBV9 to TRBJ2-2, with D maybe TRBD2 (6 bases). CDR1 and CDR2 (germline): SGDLS, YYNGEE. This CDR3 is built from 13 residues. V gave up 7 bases and J gave up 4 bases, with 11 bases separating them. CDR3: CASGDLTTGELFF. The CDR3, as DNA: TGTGCCAGCGGGGACTTAACCACCGGGGAGCTGTTTTTT. Drawing the rest from reference TRBV9 and TRBJ2-2, the complete variable domain is DSGVTQTPKHLITATGQRVTLRCSPRSGDLSVYWYQQSLDQGLQFLIQYYNGEERAKGNILERFSAQQFPDLHSELNLSSLELGDSALYFCASGDLTTGELFFGEGSRLTVL.

The V call is TRBV13, the J call TRBJ1-1; the match to TRBD1 covers 8 bases. The CDR3 is 14 amino acids. V gave up 8 bases and J gave up 5 bases; unmatched junction bases: 10. Germline-derived CDR1 and CDR2 are PRHDT and FYEKMQ (reference sequence). The CDR3 loop is CASVTQGASTEAFF. The DNA for the CDR3 is TGTGCCAGCGTAACGCAGGGGGCTAGTACTGAAGCTTTCTTT.

The J gene is TRBJ2-7, the V gene TRBV15; D possibly corresponds to TRBD1 (5 bases). The CDR3 consists of 13 residues. With 5 bases removed from V and 3 bases from J, the gap between germline ends came to 11 bases. The germline V gene has CDR1 LNHNV and CDR2 YYDKDF (reference sequence). The CDR3 loop is CATSPGLSYEQYF. The DNA for the CDR3 is TGTGCCACCAGCCCAGGGTTAAGCTACGAGCAGTACTTC.

The chain uses TRBV11-2 and TRBJ1-5; D perhaps matches TRBD1 (6 bases). CDR1 is SGHAT and CDR2 is FQNNGV in the germline V gene. V gave up 5 bases and J gave up 3 bases, with 11 bases separating them. CDR3 length: 14 amino acids. CDR3 coding DNA: TGTGCCAGCAGCGGACAGACCGTCAATCAGCCCCAGCATTTT. Amino acids: CASSGQTVNQPQHF.

The rearrangement joins TRBV30 to TRBJ2-5, with a tentative D call TRBD1 (8 bases). CDR3 size: 12 residues. Trimming removed 7 bases from V and 7 bases from J, with 16 bases in between. Germline CDR1 is GTSNPN and CDR2 is SVGIG (reference sequence). CDR3 residues: CALRQGRATQYF. CDR3 nucleotides: TGTGCCTTACGACAGGGGAGGGCGACCCAGTACTTC.

The chain links TRBV6-6 to TRBJ2-5, with 10 bases fitting TRBD1. CDR3 size: 13 residues. Trimming removed 6 bases from V and 4 bases from J; junction bases left unmatched: 2. Germline assignment: CDR1 MNHNY and CDR2 SVGAGI (reference sequence). CDR3 DNA sequence: TGTGCCAGCAGCCGACAGGGGGCAGAGACCCAGTACTTC. This sequence encodes CASSRQGAETQYF.

J is TRBJ1-2 and V is TRBV9, with 8 bases lining up with TRBD1. The CDR3 sequence is 15 residues long. With V trimmed by 0 bases and J by 6 bases, 7 bases remained unmatched. Germline V CDR1 and CDR2: SGDLS, YYNGEE. As DNA, the CDR3 is TGTGCCAGCAGCGTAGAAGGCAGGGGGCTGGATGGCTACACCTTC. Translating it yields CASSVEGRGLDGYTF.

The rearrangement links TRBV6-5 to TRBJ2-3, with 12 nucleotides matching TRBD2. This CDR3 is built from 15 residues. V gave up 6 bases and J gave up 6 bases; unmatched junction bases: 7. Germline V gene lookup returns CDR1 MNHEY and CDR2 SVGAGI. This CDR3 is CASRRTSGGMDTQYF. The CDR3 coding sequence is TGTGCCAGCAGACGTACTAGCGGGGGGATGGATACGCAGTATTTT.

The chain combines TRBV2 with TRBJ2-3; the D gene is possibly TRBD2 (6 bases). Germline V gene lookup returns CDR1 SNHLY and CDR2 FYNNEI. This CDR3 is built from 16 residues. V dropped 8 bases and J dropped 0 bases, with 18 bases sitting between them. The CDR3 DNA reads TGTGCCAGCGGGGGGTGGGGCGGGGATAGCACAGATACGCAGTATTTT. Its translation is CASGGWGGDSTDTQYF.

The genes are TRBV7-9 and TRBJ1-1, with D hard to call. The length of the CDR3 is 12 residues. CDR1 is SEHNR, CDR2 FQNEAQ, per germline (reference sequence). CDR3 sequence reads: CSISHANTEAFF. DNA of the CDR3: TGTTCCATCTCACATGCGAACACTGAAGCTTTCTTT.

This clone turned up a few times. The chain has TRBV6-1 and TRBJ1-4; D not certain. From germline, CDR1 is MNHNS and CDR2 SASEGT. Deletions cut 1 base from V and 8 bases from J, with 11 bases between. The CDR3 has 14 amino acids. The CDR3 region has the DNA TGTGCCAGCAGTGAAGGGGCGGAGGGAGAAAAACTGTTTTTT. It codes for CASSEGAEGEKLFF.

Written as DNA, the CDR3 is TGTGCCAGTAGTAAGGGACAGGGGGACAATGAGCAGTTCTTC. This codes for CASSKGQGDNEQFF. J is TRBJ2-1 and V is TRBV19, with TRBD1 matching over 11 bases. V was pared by 4 bases and J by 5 bases, with 1 base of the junction left unmatched. Per germline, CDR1 LNHDA and CDR2 SQIVND (reference sequence). CDR3 size: 14 residues.

This chain joins TRBV1 and TRBJ2-3; the table gives TRBD2 as D, unverified against the DNA. TRBV1 is an annotated pseudogene. This CDR3 comprises 17 residues. CDR3: CTSSQDRLVSSTDTQYF. DNA of the CDR3: TGCACCAGCAGCCAAGATCGACTAGTGTCAAGCACAGATACGCAGTATTTT.

The chain has TRBV7-8 and TRBJ2-7, with D possibly being TRBD1 (6 bases). The V gene's germline CDR1 is SGHVS and CDR2 FQNEAQ. This CDR3 has 14 residues. The V and J ends lost 4 bases and 0 bases respectively, with 10 bases between them. This chain's CDR3 is CASSSDRSSYEQYF. CDR3 bases: TGTGCCAGCAGCTCAGACAGGAGCTCCTACGAGCAGTACTTC.

The chain couples TRBV6-1 to TRBJ1-5; possibly TRBD1 for D (6 bases). The V end lost 3 bases, the J end lost 1 base, and 13 bases lay between the germline ends. Per the germline V gene, CDR1 is MNHNS and CDR2 is SASEGT. The CDR3 length is 16 residues. CDR3 sequence (DNA): TGTGCCAGCAGTGATGCGGTAGGGGGAAGCAATCAGCCCCAGCATTTT. This sequence encodes CASSDAVGGSNQPQHF.

This rearrangement joins TRBV6-5 to TRBJ2-7, with 12 bases aligning to TRBD2. Trimming cost V 7 bases and J 2 bases; bases outside gene matches: 6. The CDR3 contains 15 residues. Per the germline V gene, CDR1 is MNHEY and CDR2 is SVGAGI. CDR3: CASNTLAGGTYEQYF. CDR3 coding DNA: TGTGCCAGCAATACACTAGCGGGGGGCACCTACGAGCAGTACTTC.

CDR3 DNA: TGCGCCAGCAGCTTGGCCGTGGGGCCAGAGACCCAGTACTTC. Protein sequence: CASSLAVGPETQYF. This chain uses TRBV5-1 with TRBJ2-5, with a weak D call TRBD1 (5 bases). Germline lookup yields CDR1 SGHRS and CDR2 YFSETQ. The CDR3 sequence is 14 residues long. V was pared by 0 bases and J by 4 bases, with 10 bases between.

V gene TRBV9 combines with J gene TRBJ2-6; D uncertain. CDR1 and CDR2 (germline): SGDLS, YYNGEE. The CDR3 extends over 16 amino acids. Trimming stripped 2 bases from V and 0 bases from J, with 9 bases between. CDR3: CASSVSTHSGANVLTF. For the CDR3, the DNA is TGTGCCAGCAGCGTCTCAACACACTCTGGGGCCAACGTCCTGACTTTC.

The chain employs TRBV13 and TRBJ2-2; 13 bases agree with TRBD2. The CDR3 is made up of 19 amino acids. Trimming at V came to 2 bases and at J to 7 bases, leaving 13 bases not matched to a gene. Germline assignment: CDR1 PRHDT and CDR2 FYEKMQ (reference sequence). In DNA form, the CDR3 reads TGTGCCAGCAGCTTAACTACTCCACTAGCGGGGGGGTTCGGCGGGGAGCTGTTTTTT. It specifies CASSLTTPLAGGFGGELFF.

The DNA of the CDR3 is TGCGCCAGCAGCCAAGATCGAGGAATCACCTACGAGCAGTACTTC. It translates to CASSQDRGITYEQYF. V is TRBV4-3 and J is TRBJ2-7, with D unclear. Germline CDR1 and CDR2: LGHNA and YSLEER. V lost 0 bases and J lost 2, with 11 bases in between. This CDR3 is 15 amino acids long.

This chain connects TRBV4-3 to TRBJ2-2, with D perhaps matching TRBD2 (5 bases). Germline CDR1 reads LGHNA; CDR2 reads YSLEER. The CDR3 consists of 15 residues. V was clipped by 4 bases and J by 0 bases, with 9 bases between them. CDR3 coding DNA: TGCGCCAGCAGCCGGGAGACGGCGAACACCGGGGAGCTGTTTTTT. This encodes CASSRETANTGELFF.

This chain uses TRBV9 with TRBJ2-3; tentatively, D is TRBD2 (7 bases). Trimming removed 0 bases at V and 3 bases at J, with 17 bases between. In germline, CDR1 is SGDLS, CDR2 YYNGEE. The CDR3 is made up of 17 amino acids. In DNA form, the CDR3 reads TGTGCCAGCAGCGTAGAGAGGGGGGGTATTGCGACAGATACGCAGTATTTT. This sequence encodes CASSVERGGIATDTQYF.

This clone showed up just a few times. Other DNA sequences in the sample encode the same CDR3. The chain combines TRBV7-6 with TRBJ1-1, with unresolved D. Trimming took 1 base from V and 1 from J, leaving 4 bases between them. Germline V CDR1 and CDR2: SGHVS, FNYEAQ. The CDR3 totals 13 residues. The CDR3 is CASSLVRNTEAFF. The CDR3 coding sequence is TGTGCCAGCAGCTTAGTTCGGAACACTGAAGCTTTCTTT.